A selection of T cell receptor beta chains follows, all from one sample in a study of CD8 T cells in cerebrospinal fluid in Alzheimer's disease. TCRdb reprocessed the 10x single-cell sequencing reads, with one entry per CDR3 protein and no DNA. The table for this sample gives under 1,500 distinct CDR3 sequences. The sample comprised cerebrospinal fluid. Source of these receptors: a human donor with mild cognitive impairment. Both conserved end residues are part of each CDR3. Expanded clones get a size class; other rows say once, few or many, or leave the size out.

v_gene: TRBV3-1
abundance: medium-sized
j_gene: TRBJ2-3
CDR3aa: CASSERGSGDTQYF

v_gene: TRBV11-2
abundance: hyperexpanded
j_gene: TRBJ2-1
CDR3aa: CASSQGGTSGGEQFF

v_gene: TRBV6-6
abundance: large
j_gene: TRBJ2-3
CDR3aa: CASSPDRDTQYF

v_gene: TRBV6-1
abundance: medium-sized
j_gene: TRBJ2-3
CDR3aa: CASSPRVHSGGTIDTQYF

v_gene: TRBV5-1
abundance: large
j_gene: TRBJ2-3
CDR3aa: CASSSGQTADTQYF

v_gene: TRBV7-2
abundance: medium-sized
j_gene: TRBJ2-1
CDR3aa: CASSLETSGGTYNEQFF

v_gene: TRBV20-1
abundance: large
j_gene: TRBJ2-5
CDR3aa: CSASRFVETQYF

v_gene: TRBV5-1
abundance: large
j_gene: TRBJ1-1
CDR3aa: CASSLMDTYEAFF

v_gene: TRBV6-2/TRBV6-3
abundance: medium-sized
j_gene: TRBJ2-5
CDR3aa: CASGSGGETQYF

v_gene: TRBV19
abundance: medium-sized
j_gene: TRBJ1-5
CDR3aa: CASSRKGSNQPQHF

v_gene: TRBV12-3/TRBV12-4
abundance: .
j_gene: TRBJ1-1
CDR3aa: CASSPTGTGGTEAFF

v_gene: TRBV5-4
abundance: medium-sized
j_gene: TRBJ1-2
CDR3aa: CASSLTDISDYGYTF

v_gene: TRBV3-1
abundance: .
j_gene: TRBJ2-2
CDR3aa: CASNKRTISNTGELFF

v_gene: TRBV20-1
abundance: large
j_gene: TRBJ1-1
CDR3aa: CSAQVPSDTEAFF

v_gene: TRBV19
abundance: medium-sized
j_gene: TRBJ1-2
CDR3aa: CASRQGIDGYTF

v_gene: TRBV14
abundance: large
j_gene: TRBJ1-6
CDR3aa: CASTGGTDNSPLHF

v_gene: TRBV4-1
abundance: medium-sized
j_gene: TRBJ1-4
CDR3aa: CASLGGSGGPNEKLFF

v_gene: TRBV7-2
abundance: medium-sized
j_gene: TRBJ2-5
CDR3aa: CASSLYRVGETQYF

v_gene: TRBV5-1
abundance: large
j_gene: TRBJ1-5
CDR3aa: CASSLWPGQAHQPQHF

v_gene: TRBV20-1
abundance: medium-sized
j_gene: TRBJ1-2
CDR3aa: CSASGTRYGYTF

v_gene: TRBV19
abundance: medium-sized
j_gene: TRBJ1-5
CDR3aa: CASKTPAESGNQPQHF

v_gene: TRBV5-5
abundance: medium-sized
j_gene: TRBJ2-6
CDR3aa: CASSLEAQGGIFGANVLTF

v_gene: TRBV5-1
abundance: large
j_gene: TRBJ1-1
CDR3aa: CASSFGGLDMNTEAFF

v_gene: TRBV19
abundance: medium-sized
j_gene: TRBJ1-3
CDR3aa: CASSPGTGLRGNTIYF

v_gene: TRBV18
abundance: medium-sized
j_gene: TRBJ1-1
CDR3aa: CASSPTGWGEAFF

v_gene: TRBV20-1
abundance: large
j_gene: TRBJ2-6
CDR3aa: CSANEAGTSGANVLTF

v_gene: TRBV4-2
abundance: medium-sized
j_gene: TRBJ1-2
CDR3aa: CASSQGGLRYHPNATF

v_gene: TRBV9
abundance: medium-sized
j_gene: TRBJ1-2
CDR3aa: CASSVEGRVDYGYTF

v_gene: TRBV9
abundance: medium-sized
j_gene: TRBJ1-1
CDR3aa: CASSVRQVMNTEAFF

v_gene: TRBV5-1
abundance: .
j_gene: TRBJ2-5
CDR3aa: CASSLATQTQETQYF

v_gene: TRBV7-3
abundance: large
j_gene: TRBJ2-1
CDR3aa: CASSIGASSYNEQFF

v_gene: TRBV4-2
abundance: medium-sized
j_gene: TRBJ2-5
CDR3aa: CASSPFGLAGGRGETQYF

v_gene: TRBV27
abundance: medium-sized
j_gene: TRBJ1-6
CDR3aa: CASSLGQGYNSPLHF

v_gene: TRBV2
abundance: medium-sized
j_gene: TRBJ2-3
CDR3aa: CASIYYGTDTQYF

v_gene: TRBV18
abundance: medium-sized
j_gene: TRBJ2-5
CDR3aa: CASSSGTGQETQYF

v_gene: TRBV12-2
abundance: large
j_gene: TRBJ1-6
CDR3aa: CASRYNPKWGVSPLHF